This T cell receptor (beta chain) comes out of a study of blood T cells in healthy people across ages. There are a few counts of this clonotype. CDR1 and CDR2 from the germline V gene are SQVTM and ANQGSEA. CDR3 length: 11 residues. Germline trimming cut 8 bases from V and 4 bases from J; bases unmatched to any gene: 4. Those donating, healthy Caucasian individuals from Russia, were aged 6 to 90. Sample-barcoded 5' priming and a J-beta primer mix drove a second PCR of roughly 6 to 12 cycles. TCRdb independently ran MiXCR on the 5' RACE reads; one entry per CDR3 protein. The sample has about a million distinct CDR3 sequences, 30% to 40% seen once.

Sequences were obtained from blood. The chain carries TRBV29-1 and TRBJ2-5; 7 nucleotides align to TRBD1. The TCR comes from a man between 18 and 29 years old in good health. CDR3 region: CSPRQGETQYF. The CDR3 DNA reads as TGCAGCCCGCGACAGGGAGAGACCCAGTACTTC.